This TCR beta chain was captured in a study of blood T cell repertoires in COVID-19 (dated by TCRdb to 2020 to 2021). Study-level background: Samples covering the acute and convalescent phases of COVID-19 were provided by collaborators in the United States, Italy and Spain. The material from the prospective study consisted of cDNA or gDNA derived from T cells, B-cell-depleted T cells, or PBMCs. Subjects who had been exposed to COVID-19, were actively infected with it, or had recovered from it provided the deeply sampled blood TCRbeta repertoires that made up the dataset. The repertoires were released in a freely available public database meant as a resource for research on the immune response to SARS-CoV-2. Samples were obtained from the ongoing ImmuneRACE study (first 160 participants) and from 1,254 subjects provided by 6 global collaborators. Sample metadata almost always included a de-identified subject ID, COVID-19 status, age in years and sex. Where HLA class I and class II types were available, the types were taken from metadata supplied by the sample provider, not from assay-based typing. Study-wide conclusions, independent of this receptor: Clinical and demographic metadata were provided uncurated, with the amount varying by source and participant.

Regarding this clone: Which antigen it targets is not known. No base qualities exist here, and no much larger clone lies one base off it.

Counted from cysteine to phenylalanine, this CDR3 has 17 amino acids. Just the 51-base CDR3 DNA is kept, in frame starting at base 1. Via the germline V gene, CDR1 is MNHEY and CDR2 SVGEGT. V gives up 6 bases and J gives up 0 bases, and the segment between their germline ends measures 15 bases. TCRbeta CDR3 regions were amplified from genomic DNA using the immunoSEQ Assay, a bias-controlled multiplex PCR. On the authors' methods: Within the assay, amplification of reference gene primers was used to estimate how many nucleated cells each sample contained. Sequence reads were collapsed and filtered to measure the absolute abundance of every unique TCRbeta CDR3 rearrangement. For each sample, productive Simpson clonality was calculated by taking the square root of Simpson's diversity index across productive rearrangements. Imported from immuneACCESS, the table was reduced by TCRdb to in-frame sequences with V and J called. These copies leave out some clones; in studies compared against another copy, an unresolved V gene accounts for under half, and the cause of the remainder is not known. Clone size and the V and J calls come from that table; the DNA yielded D and trimming. A total of about 190,000 clones appear in this sample, 88% of them only once. Under 5% of the sample is held by the ten biggest clonotypes.

Whole blood was collected in K2EDTA tubes by collaborating institutions according to the institutions' own protocols. Collaborator samples were shipped for TCRbeta analysis as frozen whole blood, isolated PBMCs, or DNA extracted from either sample type. The source material was peripheral blood. This chain joins TRBV6-2 or TRBV6-3 to TRBJ2-6; perhaps TRBD1 is the D gene, with 6 bases matching. The source is a human donor in a cohort sampled during active COVID-19. The CDR3 amino acid sequence is: CASSLQGIRSGANVLTF. The sequence in DNA is TGTGCCAGCAGCCTACAGGGCATCCGCTCTGGGGCCAACGTCCTGACTTTC.